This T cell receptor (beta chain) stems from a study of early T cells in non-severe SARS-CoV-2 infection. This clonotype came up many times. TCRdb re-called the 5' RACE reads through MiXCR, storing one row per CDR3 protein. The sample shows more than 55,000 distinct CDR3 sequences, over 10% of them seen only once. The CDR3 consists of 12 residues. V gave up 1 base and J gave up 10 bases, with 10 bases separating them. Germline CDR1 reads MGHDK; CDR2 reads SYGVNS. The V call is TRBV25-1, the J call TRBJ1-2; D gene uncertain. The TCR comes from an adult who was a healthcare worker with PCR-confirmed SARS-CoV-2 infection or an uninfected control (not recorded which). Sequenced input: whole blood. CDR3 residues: CASSEFGGHYTF. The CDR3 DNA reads TGTGCCAGCAGTGAATTCGGAGGTCACTACACCTTC.